This is a list of T cell receptor beta chains from one sample in a study of response to subunit inactivated influenza vaccine. MiXCR, applied by TCRdb to the RT-PCR reads, yields one record per CDR3 protein. The sample holds about 800,000 distinct CDR3 sequences; about 20% are singletons and the top ten take roughly a tenth. The sample here was PBMCs from blood, taken 5 days after vaccination. The receptors were sampled from a man aged 50 to 59 who received an inactivated influenza vaccine. CDR3s include the opening cysteine and the closing phenylalanine or tryptophan.

V gene	J gene	CDR3 protein
TRBV5-1	TRBJ2-7	CASREGQGFSYEQYF
TRBV20-1	TRBJ2-1	CSATGLAGGGAYNEQFF
TRBV6-1	TRBJ1-6	CASRSRTGVGSPLHF
TRBV27	TRBJ2-3	CASSLSGWTDTQYF
TRBV24-1	TRBJ2-1	CATSDPAGSNEQFF
TRBV20-1	TRBJ2-1	CSVTGSAGSYNEQFF
TRBV29-1	TRBJ2-7	CSVENTGGSYEQYF
TRBV6-1	TRBJ2-3	CASWRGTWDTQYF
TRBV18	TRBJ2-5	CASSPAGPGLQETQYF
TRBV20-1	TRBJ2-3	CSARDMQGWARYF
TRBV5-1	TRBJ2-7	CASSGAGGWYEQYF
TRBV20-1	TRBJ2-3	CSAGTATSTDTQYF
TRBV3-1	TRBJ2-4	CASSQSGAKNIQYF
TRBV5-1	TRBJ1-4	CASSLKPATNEKLFF
TRBV5-1	TRBJ2-2	CASSLTGQGSSNTGELFF
TRBV7-9	TRBJ2-7	CASSIRDRTRYEQYF
TRBV2	TRBJ2-3	CASSDIIWDRSTDTQYF
TRBV5-1	TRBJ2-7	CASSIRGPNYEQYF
TRBV20-1	TRBJ2-7	CSATARIREQYF
TRBV4-3	TRBJ2-7	CASSQGALRGPLPYEQYF
TRBV6-1	TRBJ2-2	CASSTAENTGELFF
TRBV5-1	TRBJ2-1	CASSLPGTSGTSYNEQFF
TRBV12-3/TRBV12-4	TRBJ2-1	CASSPRRGSSYNEQFF
TRBV20-1	TRBJ2-7	CSARGGGTSGSYEQYF
TRBV12-3/TRBV12-4	TRBJ2-7	CAISLGGQAYEQYF
TRBV12-3/TRBV12-4	TRBJ2-1	CASSSGGSYSEQFF
TRBV7-9	TRBJ2-1	CASSLPGGRFF
TRBV6-2/TRBV6-3	TRBJ2-7	CASRAPGAGGGRGSGEQYF
TRBV18	TRBJ2-1	CASSPPGKAGLYNEQFF
TRBV7-2	TRBJ1-3	CASSLARASSGNTIYF
TRBV10-1	TRBJ2-7	CASSESDRVDEQYF
TRBV20-1	TRBJ2-7	CSAGGQGGEQYF
TRBV29-1	TRBJ2-1	CSVLERRDRYNEQFF
TRBV5-6	TRBJ2-1	CASRRLAGGPAQFF
TRBV12-3/TRBV12-4	TRBJ2-3	CASSLGLADTDTQYF
TRBV12-3/TRBV12-4	TRBJ1-5	CASSRINQPQHF
TRBV20-1	TRBJ1-1	CSASRVRAGDEAFF
TRBV6-2/TRBV6-3	TRBJ1-5	CASSYLTGRANNQPQHF
TRBV5-1	TRBJ2-7	CASSLIGRGEAYEQYF
TRBV20-1	TRBJ2-1	CSARLVNYNEQFF
TRBV12-3/TRBV12-4	TRBJ2-1	CASVRQGSAFGQFF
TRBV20-1	TRBJ2-1	CSAGGLAWGEQFF
TRBV5-6	TRBJ2-3	CASSSGIGQYF
TRBV7-6	TRBJ2-1	CASSLGAAGGYNEQFF
TRBV20-1	TRBJ1-6	CSAASGNSPLHF
TRBV6-5	TRBJ2-7	CASSYSEQGYEQYF
TRBV6-2/TRBV6-3	TRBJ2-3	CASSRHRDRLTDTQYF
TRBV9	TRBJ2-1	CASSVRQGWNEQFF
TRBV7-3	TRBJ2-1	CASSPGGTSGDYNEQFF
TRBV5-1	TRBJ2-1	CASSLDTGGAYNEQFF
TRBV5-1	TRBJ2-3	CASSLYSSGGRGDTQYF
TRBV29-1	TRBJ2-2	CSVELKRLANTGELFF
TRBV5-1	TRBJ2-3	CASSLGGSGQIVDTQYF